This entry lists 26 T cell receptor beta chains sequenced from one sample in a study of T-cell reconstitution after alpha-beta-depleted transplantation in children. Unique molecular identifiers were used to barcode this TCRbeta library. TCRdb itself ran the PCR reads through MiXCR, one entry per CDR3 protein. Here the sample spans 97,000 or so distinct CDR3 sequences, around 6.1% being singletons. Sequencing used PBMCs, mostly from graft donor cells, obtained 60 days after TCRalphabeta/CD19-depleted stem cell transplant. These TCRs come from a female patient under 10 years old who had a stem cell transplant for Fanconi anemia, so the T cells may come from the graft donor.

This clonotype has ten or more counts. The CDR3 region has the DNA TGCAGCGTTGGAAACGAGCGGGGATACAATGAGCAGTTCTTC. Protein: CSVGNERGYNEQFF. V is TRBV29-1 and J is TRBJ2-1, with 7 positions matching TRBD2. CDR1 and CDR2 from the germline V gene are SQVTM and ANQGSEA. Trimming at V came to 4 bases and at J to 4 bases, leaving 7 bases not matched to a gene. CDR3 length: 14 residues.

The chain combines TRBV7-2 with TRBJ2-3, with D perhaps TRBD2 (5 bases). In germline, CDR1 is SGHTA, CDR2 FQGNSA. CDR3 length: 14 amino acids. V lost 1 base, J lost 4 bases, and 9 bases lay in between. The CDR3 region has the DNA TGTGCCAGCAGCTTAGTTAGCGCCGCAGATACGCAGTATTTT. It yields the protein CASSLVSAADTQYF.

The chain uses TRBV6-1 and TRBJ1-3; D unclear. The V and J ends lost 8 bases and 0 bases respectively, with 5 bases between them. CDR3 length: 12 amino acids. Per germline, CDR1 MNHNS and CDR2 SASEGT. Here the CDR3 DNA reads TGTGCCAGCTCTACCTCTGGAAACACCATATATTTT. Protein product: CASSTSGNTIYF.

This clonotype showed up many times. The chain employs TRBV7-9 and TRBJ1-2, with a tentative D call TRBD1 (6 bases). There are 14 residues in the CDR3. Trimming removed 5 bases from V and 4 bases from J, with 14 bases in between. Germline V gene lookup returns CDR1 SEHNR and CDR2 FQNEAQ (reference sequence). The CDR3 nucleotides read TGTGCCAGCAGCCTTCGGACAGACCCCTATGGCTACACCTTC. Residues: CASSLRTDPYGYTF.

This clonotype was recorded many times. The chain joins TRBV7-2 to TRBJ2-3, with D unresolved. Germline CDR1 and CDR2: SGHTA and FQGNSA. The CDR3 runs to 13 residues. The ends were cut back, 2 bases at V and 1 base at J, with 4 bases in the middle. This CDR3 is CASSLLGTDTQYF. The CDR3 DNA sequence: TGTGCCAGCAGCTTACTGGGCACAGATACGCAGTATTTT.

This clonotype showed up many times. In DNA, the CDR3 is TGTGCCAGCAGTTACAAAGGACTAGCGGACAATGAGCAGTTCTTC. Protein sequence: CASSYKGLADNEQFF. The J gene is TRBJ2-1, the V gene TRBV6-5; 10 bases match TRBD2. V shed 2 bases, J shed 5 bases, and the junction held 3 bases outside the gene matches. This CDR3 is built from 15 residues. Germline V gene lookup returns CDR1 MNHEY and CDR2 SVGAGI.

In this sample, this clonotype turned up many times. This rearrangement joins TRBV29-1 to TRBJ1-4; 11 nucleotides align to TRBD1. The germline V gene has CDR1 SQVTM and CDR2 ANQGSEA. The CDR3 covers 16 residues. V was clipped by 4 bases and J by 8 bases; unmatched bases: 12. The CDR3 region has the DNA TGCAGCGTTGTAGCGTGGACAGGGGGCCATGGCGAAAAACTGTTTTTT. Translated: CSVVAWTGGHGEKLFF.

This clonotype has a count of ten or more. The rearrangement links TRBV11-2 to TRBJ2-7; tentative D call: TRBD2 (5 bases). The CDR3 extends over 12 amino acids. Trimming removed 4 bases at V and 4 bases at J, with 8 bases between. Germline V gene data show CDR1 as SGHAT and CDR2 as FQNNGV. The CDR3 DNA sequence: TGTGCCAGCAGCTCCCCGGGATACGAGCAGTACTTC. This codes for CASSSPGYEQYF.

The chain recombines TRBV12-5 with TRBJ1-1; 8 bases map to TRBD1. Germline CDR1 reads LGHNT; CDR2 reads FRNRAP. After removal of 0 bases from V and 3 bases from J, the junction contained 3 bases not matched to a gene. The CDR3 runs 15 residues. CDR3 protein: CASGLVRDRYTEAFF. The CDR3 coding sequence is TGTGCTAGTGGTTTGGTACGGGACAGGTACACTGAAGCTTTCTTT. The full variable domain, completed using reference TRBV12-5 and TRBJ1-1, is DARVTQTPRHKVTEMGQEVTMRCQPILGHNTVFWYRQTMMQGLELLAYFRNRAPLDDSGMPKDRFSAEMPDATLATLKIQPSEPRDSAVYFCASGLVRDRYTEAFFGQGTRLTVV.

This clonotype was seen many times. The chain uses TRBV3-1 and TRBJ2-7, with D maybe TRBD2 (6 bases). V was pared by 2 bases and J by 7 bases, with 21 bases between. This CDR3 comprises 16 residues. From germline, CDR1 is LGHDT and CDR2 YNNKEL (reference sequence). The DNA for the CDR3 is TGTGCCAGCAGCCAAAGGACGGGGGTGGTCGAGAAGGAGCAGTACTTC. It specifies CASSQRTGVVEKEQYF.

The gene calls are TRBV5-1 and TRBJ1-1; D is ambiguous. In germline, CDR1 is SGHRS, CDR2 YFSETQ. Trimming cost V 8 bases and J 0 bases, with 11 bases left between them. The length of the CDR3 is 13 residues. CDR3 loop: CASTDGMNTEAFF. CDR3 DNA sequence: TGCGCCAGTACCGACGGGATGAACACTGAAGCTTTCTTT.

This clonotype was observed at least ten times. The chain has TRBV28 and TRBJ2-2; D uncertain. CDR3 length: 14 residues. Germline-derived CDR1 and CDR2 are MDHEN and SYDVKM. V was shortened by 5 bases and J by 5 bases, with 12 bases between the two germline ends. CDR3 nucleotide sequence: TGTGCCAGCAGTAATTGGGCAGGAACCGGGGAGCTGTTTTTT. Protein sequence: CASSNWAGTGELFF.

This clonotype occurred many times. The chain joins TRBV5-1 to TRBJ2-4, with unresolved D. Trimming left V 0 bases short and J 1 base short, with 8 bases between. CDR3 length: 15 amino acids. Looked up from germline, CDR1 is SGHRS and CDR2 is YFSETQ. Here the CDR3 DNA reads TGCGCCAGCAGCTTGGTTGGAAACGCCAAAAACATTCAGTACTTC. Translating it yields CASSLVGNAKNIQYF. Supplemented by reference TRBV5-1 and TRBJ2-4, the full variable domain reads KAGVTQTPRYLIKTRGQQVTLSCSPISGHRSVSWYQQTPGQGLQFLFEYFSETQRNKGNFPGRFSGRQFSNSRSEMNVSTLELGDSALYLCASSLVGNAKNIQYFGAGTRLSVL.

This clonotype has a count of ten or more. CDR3 nucleotide sequence: TGTGCCAGCAGCCAACCTCTTTTAGCGGGGGGGATGTACAATGAGCAGTTCTTC. Translation gives CASSQPLLAGGMYNEQFF. This chain connects TRBV4-2 to TRBJ2-1; TRBD2 aligns across 11 bases. The CDR3 is made up of 18 amino acids. The V gene end was trimmed by 2 bases and the J gene end by 4 bases; junction bases not matched to a gene: 10. CDR1 LGHNA and CDR2 YNFKEQ come from the germline V gene.

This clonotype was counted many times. CDR3 in amino acids: CSASNTYYEQYF. The CDR3, as DNA: TGCAGTGCTAGTAACACCTACTACGAGCAGTACTTC. The V gene is TRBV20-1, the J gene TRBJ2-7; no firm D call. This CDR3 has 12 amino acids. V lost 3 bases and J 3 bases, leaving 9 bases between the germline ends. Looked up from germline, CDR1 is DFQATT and CDR2 is SNEGSKA (reference sequence).

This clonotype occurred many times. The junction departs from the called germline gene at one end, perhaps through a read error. The CDR3: CASCLGLRVWVRQETQYF. The CDR3, as DNA: TGTGCCAGCTGTTTAGGGCTCAGGGTTTGGGTGAGGCAAGAGACCCAGTACTTC. The rearrangement links TRBV12-3 or TRBV12-4 to TRBJ2-5, with D maybe TRBD1 (5 bases). This CDR3 is built from 18 residues.

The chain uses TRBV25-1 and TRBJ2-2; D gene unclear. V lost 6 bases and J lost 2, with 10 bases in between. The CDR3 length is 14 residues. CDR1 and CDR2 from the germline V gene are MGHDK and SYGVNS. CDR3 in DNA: TGTGCCAGCAGACCGCTAGGAAACACCGGGGAGCTGTTTTTT. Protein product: CASRPLGNTGELFF.

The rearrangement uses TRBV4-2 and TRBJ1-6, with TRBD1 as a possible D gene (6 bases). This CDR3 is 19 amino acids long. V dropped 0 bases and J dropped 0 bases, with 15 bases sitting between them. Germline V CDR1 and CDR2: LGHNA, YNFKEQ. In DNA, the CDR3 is TGTGCCAGCAGCCAAGAACGACAGGATTCAAGCTCCTATAATTCACCCCTCCACTTT. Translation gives CASSQERQDSSSYNSPLHF.

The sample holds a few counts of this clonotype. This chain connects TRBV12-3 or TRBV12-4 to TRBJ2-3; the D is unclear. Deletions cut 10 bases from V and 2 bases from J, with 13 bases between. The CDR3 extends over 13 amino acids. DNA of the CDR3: TGTGCCACCCGGCGGCGGATCACAGATACGCAGTATTTT. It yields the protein CATRRRITDTQYF.

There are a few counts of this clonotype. The CDR3, as DNA: TGTGCCAGCAGTACTAAGGTCGGGACAGGGCACACCGGGGAGCTGTTTTTT. Amino acid sequence: CASSTKVGTGHTGELFF. V and J are TRBV12-3 or TRBV12-4 and TRBJ2-2; 9 bases line up with TRBD1. Losses at the gene ends were 5 bases for V and 3 bases for J; bases not matched to a gene: 10. The CDR3 loop spans 17 amino acids.

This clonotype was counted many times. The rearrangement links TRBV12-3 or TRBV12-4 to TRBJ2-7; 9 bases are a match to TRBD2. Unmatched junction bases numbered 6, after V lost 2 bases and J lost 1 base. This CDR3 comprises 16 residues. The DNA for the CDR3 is TGTGCCAGCAGTTTAAAGTTTCTAGCGGGGTCCTACGAGCAGTACTTC. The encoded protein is CASSLKFLAGSYEQYF.

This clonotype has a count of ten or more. The CDR3 sequence is CSARDRVFEQYF. DNA for the CDR3: TGCAGTGCTAGAGATCGGGTCTTCGAGCAGTACTTC. The chain combines TRBV20-1 with TRBJ2-7; no reliable D call. This CDR3 contains 12 residues. CDR1 and CDR2 from the germline V gene are DFQATT and SNEGSKA (reference sequence). V lost 0 bases and J lost 6, with 9 bases in between.

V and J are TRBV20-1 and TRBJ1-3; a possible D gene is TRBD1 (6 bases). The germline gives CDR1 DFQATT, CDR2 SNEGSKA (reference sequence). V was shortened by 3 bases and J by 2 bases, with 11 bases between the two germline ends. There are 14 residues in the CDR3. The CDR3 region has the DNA TGCAGTGCTAGTCGGGGACAAGCTGGAAACACCATATATTTT. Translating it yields CSASRGQAGNTIYF.

The CDR3 region is CASSQYRDSYNEQFF. The CDR3 nucleotides read TGTGCCAGCAGCCAGTACCGGGACAGCTACAATGAGCAGTTCTTC. V usage is TRBV4-2 and J usage is TRBJ2-1, with TRBD1 identical over 7 bases. The junction had 5 bases not matched to a gene; V was cut back by 3 bases and J by 3 bases. The CDR3 is made up of 15 amino acids. The V gene's germline CDR1 is LGHNA and CDR2 YNFKEQ.

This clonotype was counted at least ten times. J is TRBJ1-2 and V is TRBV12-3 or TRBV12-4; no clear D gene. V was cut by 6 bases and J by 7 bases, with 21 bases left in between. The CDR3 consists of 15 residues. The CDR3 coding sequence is TGTGCCAGCAGACGGCCGGGTACCCTCTATGGTGGCTACACCTTC. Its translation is CASRRPGTLYGGYTF.

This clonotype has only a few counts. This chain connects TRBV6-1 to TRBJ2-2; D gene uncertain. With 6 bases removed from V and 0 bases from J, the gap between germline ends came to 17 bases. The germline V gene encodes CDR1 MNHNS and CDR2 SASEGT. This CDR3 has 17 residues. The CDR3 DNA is TGTGCCAGCAGCGCAGCCTTTGGTCCCCCGAACACCGGGGAGCTGTTTTTT. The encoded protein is CASSAAFGPPNTGELFF.